A single sample is the source of the 15 T cell receptor beta chains below, sequenced in a study of blood T cell repertoires in COVID-19. Produced via immunoSEQ multiplex PCR; TCRdb's table is partial and in-frame only. The table shows 350,000 to 450,000 clones, with 85% occurring only once. What was sequenced was peripheral blood. Every receptor here comes from a woman aged 18-30 years with acute or convalescent COVID-19.

The chain combines TRBV3-1 (or the pseudogene TRBV3-2) with TRBJ1-2; tentative D call: TRBD1 (6 bases). Germline V gene lookup returns CDR1 LGHDT and CDR2 YNNKEL (reference sequence). The CDR3 consists of 13 residues. V lost 3 bases to trimming and J lost 7 bases, with 12 bases between them. The CDR3 sequence: CASSQGTIRGYTF. CDR3 sequence (DNA): TGTGCCAGCAGCCAGGGGACAATTCGTGGCTACACCTTC.

This chain uses TRBV28 with TRBJ2-5; a possible D gene is TRBD1 (6 bases). V gave up 6 bases and J gave up 5 bases, with 13 bases separating them. Germline V gene sequence: CDR1 MDHEN, CDR2 SYDVKM. The CDR3 sequence is 13 residues long. The chain's CDR3 is CASRNRDGETQYF. CDR3 nucleotide sequence: TGTGCCAGCAGAAACAGGGATGGCGAGACCCAGTACTTC.

CDR3 region: CASSQAQGPMEQYF. CDR3 bases: TGTGCCAGCAGCCAAGCACAGGGACCCATGGAGCAGTACTTC. The rearrangement uses TRBV3-1 (or the pseudogene TRBV3-2) and TRBJ2-7; weak D call: TRBD1 (6 bases). This CDR3 is built from 14 residues. Germline V gene lookup returns CDR1 LGHDT and CDR2 YNNKEL (reference sequence). Trimming pared 1 base from V and 7 bases from J, leaving 14 bases between.

The CDR3 coding sequence is TGTGCCAGCAGCTTAGAAACCGTGACGGGGAATAATTCACCCCTCCACTTT. Translating it yields CASSLETVTGNNSPLHF. The chain carries TRBV7-3 and TRBJ1-6; D unresolved. The CDR3 has 17 amino acids. V lost 2 bases, J lost 5 bases, and 16 bases lay in between. CDR1 and CDR2 (germline): SGHTA, FQGTGA.

The CDR3 nucleotides are TGTGCCCTTCACAGGGGGCTTTATTATGGCTACACCTTC. It encodes CALHRGLYYGYTF. The chain joins TRBV30 to TRBJ1-2; 9 bases fit TRBD1. The germline V gene has CDR1 GTSNPN and CDR2 SVGIG (reference sequence). This CDR3 has 13 residues. Unmatched junction bases numbered 9, after V lost 8 bases and J lost 5 bases.

The chain carries TRBV6-5 and TRBJ1-2; 9 bases are a match to TRBD1. The germline CDR1 and CDR2 sequences are MNHEY and SVGAGI. V was pared by 4 bases and J by 8 bases, with 5 bases of the junction left unmatched. CDR3 length: 13 residues. DNA of the CDR3: TGTGCCAGCAGTTCCTGGACAGGGGAAGGCTACACCTTC. Translation: CASSSWTGEGYTF.

The V and J genes are TRBV7-3 and TRBJ2-1; possible D gene TRBD2, 5 bases. Germline values: CDR1 SGHTA, CDR2 FQGTGA. CDR3 length equals 14 residues. V shed 5 bases and J shed 6 bases, with 14 bases lying between them. This CDR3 is CASSPGSQPNEQFF. CDR3 coding DNA: TGTGCCAGCAGCCCGGGATCACAACCCAATGAGCAGTTCTTC.

This clone was seen a few times. The chain has TRBV5-1 and TRBJ1-2; D may be TRBD1 (6 bases). Trimming took 1 base from V and 0 from J, leaving 13 bases between them. CDR3 length: 16 residues. CDR1 and CDR2 from the germline V gene are SGHRS and YFSETQ. CDR3 sequence: CASSLTGSLANYGYTF. The CDR3 bases are TGCGCCAGCAGCTTGACAGGGTCTTTAGCTAACTATGGCTACACCTTC. Using reference TRBV5-1 and TRBJ1-2 for the parts outside the CDR3, the full variable domain is KAGVTQTPRYLIKTRGQQVTLSCSPISGHRSVSWYQQTPGQGLQFLFEYFSETQRNKGNFPGRFSGRQFSNSRSEMNVSTLELGDSALYLCASSLTGSLANYGYTFGSGTRLTVV.

The chain carries TRBV9 and TRBJ1-6, with unresolved D. CDR1 is SGDLS and CDR2 is YYNGEE in the germline V gene. The CDR3 is 13 amino acids. Trimming took 4 bases from V and 11 from J, leaving 13 bases between them. CDR3 sequence (DNA): TGTGCCAGCAGCCCCCACAGTCCGCCACCCCTCCACTTT. It specifies CASSPHSPPPLHF.

The chain has TRBV28 and TRBJ2-2; maybe TRBD2 (5 bases). The length of the CDR3 is 14 residues. Trimming removed 7 bases from V and 1 base from J, with 10 bases in between. Per germline, CDR1 MDHEN and CDR2 SYDVKM. The CDR3 here is CASKAGVNTGELFF. The CDR3 nucleotides are TGTGCCAGCAAGGCGGGCGTGAACACCGGGGAGCTGTTTTTT.

This chain links TRBV19 with TRBJ1-5, with no clear D. The CDR3 covers 16 residues. The V end lost 9 bases, the J end lost 6 bases, and 24 bases lay between the germline ends. Germline CDR1 is LNHDA and CDR2 is SQIVND (reference sequence). CDR3 protein: CASETGLTESSQPQHF. In DNA, the CDR3 is TGTGCCAGCGAGACCGGACTTACAGAGAGTAGTCAGCCCCAGCATTTT.

The chain uses TRBV27 and TRBJ1-1; no firm D call. Looked up from germline, CDR1 is MNHEY and CDR2 is SMNVEV (reference sequence). CDR3 length equals 17 residues. Trimming removed 4 bases from V and 3 bases from J, with 21 bases in between. CDR3 in DNA: TGTGCCAGCAGTTCTCTCGTTAGGGCACCGAGGGACACTGAAGCTTTCTTT. It specifies CASSSLVRAPRDTEAFF.

The gene calls are TRBV9 and TRBJ2-1, with 10 bases lining up with TRBD1. V lost 3 bases, J lost 9 bases, and 6 bases stayed unmatched. The CDR3 totals 14 residues. Germline CDR1 and CDR2: SGDLS and YYNGEE. The CDR3 sequence: CASSDDRGRSEQFF. The DNA for the CDR3 is TGTGCCAGCAGCGACGACAGGGGGCGAAGTGAGCAGTTCTTC.

J is TRBJ2-5 and V is TRBV6-6; 7 positions match TRBD1. CDR3 length equals 13 residues. The germline gives CDR1 MNHNY, CDR2 SVGAGI (reference sequence). V lost 4 bases and J lost 4; bases outside the gene matches: 3. CDR3 nucleotide sequence: TGTGCCAGCAGTTTAAGGGGGCCAGAGACCCAGTACTTC. Its protein is CASSLRGPETQYF.

The V and J genes are TRBV4-1 and TRBJ1-1; 11 bases line up with TRBD1. The germline V gene encodes CDR1 MGHRA and CDR2 YSYEKL. The V gene end was trimmed by 4 bases and the J gene end by 5 bases; junction bases not matched to a gene: 6. The CDR3 is 15 amino acids. DNA for the CDR3: TGCGCCAGCAGCCTATCCGGGACAGGGGGGACTGAAGCTTTCTTT. Its protein is CASSLSGTGGTEAFF.